The entry below describes one T cell receptor (beta chain). This entry is derived from a study of response to subunit inactivated influenza vaccine. Germline assignment: CDR1 LGHNA and CDR2 YSLEER. This CDR3 is built from 14 residues. The V end lost 0 bases, the J end lost 10 bases, and 15 bases lay between the germline ends. A single record per CDR3 protein comes from TCRdb applying MiXCR to the RT-PCR reads. The table lists about 540,000 distinct CDR3 sequences, approximately 20% of them singletons. This same sample was also taken into another study, of T cells expressing NK-cell markers. That publication notes: Making the TCR beta cDNA relied on 5'RACE template switching with UMIs. According to the study, TCR beta repertoires originated from sorted CD3+CD56+NKG2C+, CD3+CD56+NKG2C- and CD3+CD56-NKG2C+ T cells. The CD3+CD56-NKG2C+ fraction was also led by these clonotypes in a handful of donors. Whether the expanded NKG2C+ T cell clones recognized HCMV remained unclear.

This sequence originates from a man over 45 who received an inactivated influenza vaccine. The specimen was CD4+ T cells sorted from PBMCs, collected roughly 12 days after vaccination. The chain combines TRBV4-3 with TRBJ1-1; no definite D call. CDR3 loop: CASSQDIAGKVAFF. In nucleotides, the CDR3 is TGCGCCAGCAGCCAAGATATTGCCGGAAAGGTAGCTTTCTTT.